The 26 T cell receptor beta chains given below trace back to one sample, sequenced in a study of blood T cell repertoires in COVID-19. Data came from immunoSEQ multiplex PCR; TCRdb stores just in-frame clones and leaves some out. The profile shows about 120,000 clones, approximately 82% of them singletons. Sequenced: peripheral blood. The receptors stem from a man under 40 with acute or convalescent COVID-19.

The chain couples TRBV6-6 to TRBJ2-7; 11 positions match TRBD2. CDR1 is MNHNY, CDR2 SVGAGI, per germline (reference sequence). This CDR3 contains 15 residues. Trimming at V came to 5 bases and at J to 4 bases, leaving 7 bases not matched to a gene. The CDR3 sequence is CASSRSSGGRYEQYF. CDR3 nucleotide sequence: TGTGCCAGCAGTCGATCTAGCGGGGGGAGGTACGAGCAGTACTTC.

The V and J genes are TRBV5-1 and TRBJ2-3; D gene ambiguous. V shed 4 bases and J shed 0 bases, with 9 bases lying between them. Germline V gene sequence: CDR1 SGHRS, CDR2 YFSETQ. This CDR3 has 14 amino acids. The CDR3 loop reads CASSPPLSTDTQYF. CDR3 sequence (DNA): TGCGCCAGCAGCCCCCCGTTGAGCACAGATACGCAGTATTTT.

The J gene is TRBJ2-2, the V gene TRBV10-3; D possibly corresponds to TRBD2 (6 bases). Germline loops: CDR1 ENHRY, CDR2 SYGVKD. The CDR3 is 15 amino acids. Trimming took 4 bases from V and 5 from J, leaving 14 bases between them. The CDR3 loop reads CAISAGTFVTGELFF. The CDR3 nucleotides read TGTGCCATCAGTGCCGGGACTTTCGTAACCGGGGAGCTGTTTTTT.

V usage is TRBV25-1 and J usage is TRBJ2-7, with D perhaps TRBD1 (5 bases). The CDR3 spans 13 residues. V was shortened by 5 bases and J by 6 bases, with 14 bases between the two germline ends. Per germline, CDR1 MGHDK and CDR2 SYGVNS. CDR3 nucleotide sequence: TGTGCCAGCAGTCAGCTTCAGGGTGGCGAGCAGTACTTC. Its translation is CASSQLQGGEQYF.

The J gene is TRBJ1-2, the V gene TRBV9; tentative D call: TRBD1 (6 bases). The germline gives CDR1 SGDLS, CDR2 YYNGEE. This CDR3 spans 15 amino acids. V dropped 2 bases and J dropped 3 bases, with 14 bases sitting between them. The CDR3: CASSVGDQGYYGYTF. CDR3 DNA: TGTGCCAGCAGCGTCGGAGATCAGGGGTACTATGGCTACACCTTC.

The chain carries TRBV3-1 (or the pseudogene TRBV3-2) and TRBJ1-2, with a tentative D call TRBD1 (6 bases). Trimming took off 8 bases at V and 4 bases at J, with 20 bases between the two ends. This CDR3 is 15 amino acids long. CDR1 and CDR2 from the germline V gene are LGHDT and YNNKEL (reference sequence). Here the CDR3 DNA reads TGTGCCAGCGGGCCCCCGGGGGGCTTCGGCTATGGCTACACCTTC. The encoded protein is CASGPPGGFGYGYTF.

The chain joins TRBV27 to TRBJ1-2; D is possibly TRBD1 (6 bases). The germline V and J ends were trimmed by 5 bases and 8 bases, with 24 bases remaining between them. CDR3 length: 16 amino acids. Germline CDR1 MNHEY, CDR2 SMNVEV (reference sequence). This CDR3 is CASSHSGTPWYDGYTF. The DNA for the CDR3 is TGTGCCAGCAGTCACTCTGGGACACCCTGGTACGACGGCTACACCTTC.

V is TRBV15 and J is TRBJ1-5; D is undetermined. Germline CDR1 LNHNV, CDR2 YYDKDF (reference sequence). V lost 3 bases to trimming and J lost 4 bases, with 7 bases between them. The length of the CDR3 is 13 residues. CDR3 DNA sequence: TGTGCCACCAGCAGGGAGAGAAATCAGCCCCAGCATTTT. Amino acids: CATSRERNQPQHF.

As regards this clone: Its ends do not fully match the called genes, so a read error is possible. The V gene is TRBV9, the J gene TRBJ1-1, with 9 bases matching TRBD1. This CDR3 region has 15 residues. Germline V gene data show CDR1 as SGDLS and CDR2 as YYNGEE. This CDR3 reads CASTVGQGLNTEAFF. CDR3 in DNA: TGTGCCAGCACCGTAGGACAGGGGCTGAACACTGAAGCTTTCTTT.

The chain has TRBV25-1 and TRBJ2-1; no definite D call. The V gene's germline CDR1 is MGHDK and CDR2 SYGVNS. This CDR3 spans 14 amino acids. Trimming cost V 1 base and J 7 bases, with 11 bases left between them. The CDR3 sequence: CASSELSSLNEQFF. DNA of the CDR3: TGTGCCAGCAGTGAATTATCCTCTCTGAATGAGCAGTTCTTC.

This rearrangement joins TRBV10-3 to TRBJ2-2; a weak D match, TRBD2 (6 bases). Trimming took off 7 bases at V and 0 bases at J, with 12 bases between the two ends. The V gene's germline CDR1 is ENHRY and CDR2 SYGVKD. CDR3 length: 15 amino acids. In DNA form, the CDR3 reads TGTGCCATCAAGAGCGGGCAGCCGAACACCGGGGAGCTGTTTTTT. This gives the protein CAIKSGQPNTGELFF.

This chain uses TRBV18 with TRBJ2-5; weak D call: TRBD2 (5 bases). CDR1 and CDR2 from the germline V gene are KGHSH and LQKENI. The CDR3 consists of 14 residues. Trimming left V 1 base short and J 7 bases short, with 13 bases between. For the CDR3, the DNA is TGTGCCAGCTCACCACAGGGTGAGGGAGTGACCCAGTACTTC. This translates into CASSPQGEGVTQYF.

The table lists this clone with a count of one. CDR3 region: CASSLFLGQESPYYEQYF. DNA for the CDR3: TGTGCCAGCAGTCTCTTCCTGGGACAGGAAAGCCCATACTACGAGCAGTACTTC. V and J are TRBV27 and TRBJ2-7; 8 nucleotides match TRBD1. Germline values: CDR1 MNHEY, CDR2 SMNVEV (reference sequence). The CDR3 is made up of 18 amino acids. After removal of 5 bases from V and 3 bases from J, the junction contained 18 bases not matched to a gene.

V usage is TRBV15 and J usage is TRBJ1-2; D not resolved. Germline CDR1 reads LNHNV; CDR2 reads YYDKDF (reference sequence). The CDR3 sequence is 12 residues long. Between the trimmed V and J ends, which lost 5 bases and 5 bases, there was a span of 9 bases. The CDR3 here is CATSSAGYGYTF. CDR3 DNA sequence: TGTGCCACCAGCTCGGCGGGGTATGGCTACACCTTC.

The genes are TRBV29-1 and TRBJ2-7, with 8 positions matching TRBD1. Germline V gene data show CDR1 as SQVTM and CDR2 as ANQGSEA. CDR3 length: 14 amino acids. Germline trimming cut 7 bases from V and 5 bases from J; bases unmatched to any gene: 13. DNA for the CDR3: TGCAGCGCCAATTTACAGGGGGATATCCACGAGCAGTACTTC. Encoded protein: CSANLQGDIHEQYF.

J is TRBJ2-3 and V is TRBV27, with TRBD2 matching 7 bases. V dropped 7 bases and J dropped 5; count of bases not matched to a gene: 24. Looked up from germline, CDR1 is MNHEY and CDR2 is SMNVEV (reference sequence). This CDR3 has 19 residues. As DNA, the CDR3 is TGTGCCAGCATTCCTCTGCGCGGGAGTGTTCCCTTATTGAGAGATACGCAGTATTTT. Residues: CASIPLRGSVPLLRDTQYF.

The V call is TRBV7-9, the J call TRBJ1-2; TRBD1 agrees at 10 bases. The junction had 11 bases not matched to a gene; V was cut back by 0 bases and J by 7 bases. In germline, CDR1 is SEHNR, CDR2 FQNEAQ (reference sequence). This CDR3 has 17 residues. The CDR3 loop is CASSLALPGQGQGGYTF. In DNA form, the CDR3 reads TGTGCCAGCAGCTTAGCGCTCCCGGGACAGGGGCAGGGTGGCTACACCTTC.

The chain joins TRBV19 to TRBJ2-7; 10 nucleotides agree with TRBD1. With V trimmed by 3 bases and J by 2 bases, 1 base remained unmatched. The CDR3 runs to 14 residues. CDR1 and CDR2 (germline): LNHDA, SQIVND (reference sequence). CDR3 bases: TGTGCCAGTAGTATGGGACAGGGGCCCTACGAGCAGTACTTC. It yields the protein CASSMGQGPYEQYF.

The chain combines TRBV6-5 with TRBJ1-5, with no clear D. V lost 6 bases, J lost 2 bases, and 14 bases lay in between. Germline CDR1 MNHEY, CDR2 SVGAGI. The CDR3 loop spans 15 amino acids. The CDR3 region is CASREAGWGNQPQHF. CDR3 nucleotide sequence: TGTGCCAGCAGGGAGGCGGGGTGGGGCAATCAGCCCCAGCATTTT.

In this sample, this clone turned up many times. V and J are TRBV12-3 or TRBV12-4 and TRBJ2-3; D unclear. With 6 bases removed from V and 0 bases from J, the gap between germline ends came to 7 bases. This CDR3 contains 13 residues. The CDR3 region is CASSGFSTDTQYF. The DNA of the CDR3 is TGTGCCAGCAGCGGGTTCAGCACAGATACGCAGTATTTT.

The V call is TRBV6-5, the J call TRBJ2-3; the D gene is possibly TRBD1 (6 bases). The V gene lost 3 bases and the J gene lost 3 bases, with 13 bases spanning the gap. This CDR3 comprises 15 residues. Germline V CDR1 and CDR2: MNHEY, SVGAGI. CDR3 nucleotide sequence: TGTGCCAGCAGTTATAGGAACAGGGCAACAGATACGCAGTATTTT. It encodes CASSYRNRATDTQYF.

This chain connects TRBV6-5 to TRBJ1-2; the match to TRBD1 covers 8 bases. The germline V gene has CDR1 MNHEY and CDR2 SVGAGI. V was clipped by 2 bases and J by 0 bases; unmatched bases: 5. The CDR3 runs to 16 residues. CDR3 region: CASSYTRTGPNYGYTF. CDR3 nucleotide sequence: TGTGCCAGCAGTTACACACGGACAGGGCCTAACTATGGCTACACCTTC.

The genes are TRBV7-8 and TRBJ1-2, with 7 positions matching TRBD1. CDR1 and CDR2 (germline): SGHVS, FQNEAQ. The CDR3 is made up of 12 amino acids. Trimming took 3 bases from V and 9 from J; bases not matched to a gene: 4. The CDR3 protein is CASSLTGRSYTF. In DNA, the CDR3 is TGTGCCAGCAGCTTGACAGGGCGAAGCTACACCTTC.

J is TRBJ2-2 and V is TRBV7-2; perhaps TRBD1 as D (5 bases). This CDR3 has 15 amino acids. CDR1 is SGHTA and CDR2 is FQGNSA in the germline V gene. Trimming removed 1 base at V and 4 bases at J, with 10 bases between. For the CDR3, the DNA is TGTGCCAGCAGCTTAGTGTCCACAGGCACCGGGGAGCTGTTTTTT. Translating gives CASSLVSTGTGELFF. Filled out from reference TRBV7-2 and TRBJ2-2, the complete variable domain reads GAGVSQSPSNKVTEKGKDVELRCDPISGHTALYWYRQSLGQGLEFLIYFQGNSAPDKSGLPSDRFSAERTGGSVSTLTIQRTQQEDSAVYLCASSLVSTGTGELFFGEGSRLTVL.

The chain recombines TRBV7-9 with TRBJ2-7; 7 nucleotides align to TRBD1. Unmatched junction bases numbered 6, after V lost 5 bases and J lost 2 bases. Looked up from germline, CDR1 is SEHNR and CDR2 is FQNEAQ (reference sequence). CDR3 size: 14 residues. CDR3 DNA sequence: TGTGCCAGCAGCAGGGGGACAGACCCCTACGAGCAGTACTTC. This gives the protein CASSRGTDPYEQYF.

This clone came up a few times. The rearrangement links TRBV7-3 to TRBJ2-2; perhaps TRBD2 as D (6 bases). CDR1 and CDR2 from the germline V gene are SGHTA and FQGTGA. CDR3 length: 18 residues. V lost 5 bases, J lost 5 bases, and 24 bases lay in between. CDR3 loop: CASSAQPVGTAGTGELFF. The CDR3, as DNA: TGTGCCAGCAGCGCACAACCGGTGGGAACGGCGGGGACCGGGGAGCTGTTTTTT.